The source of this TCR beta chain is a study of cytomegalovirus exposure and HLA in healthy donors. The PCR used 60 Vbeta and 13 Jbeta primers. The table came from immunoSEQ multiplex PCR; TCRdb's copy has only in-frame clones and leaves some out. The sample holds 95,000 to 110,000 clones. V was cut by 1 base and J by 4 bases, with 14 bases left in between. CDR3 length equals 15 residues. Germline CDR1 is MNHEY and CDR2 is SMNVEV (reference sequence). The clonotype was recovered from a man aged 35 to 55 in good health and CMV-seronegative. The chain couples TRBV27 to TRBJ2-7; unclear D gene. The material sequenced was PBMCs. Here the CDR3 reads CASSLFRDWQYEQYF. CDR3 DNA sequence: TGTGCCAGCAGTTTATTCCGCGACTGGCAATACGAGCAGTACTTC.